The sequence of this T cell receptor (beta chain) was determined in a study of cytomegalovirus exposure and HLA in healthy donors. The PCR used 60 Vbeta and 13 Jbeta primers. Some clones are missing from TCRdb's copy, which holds only in-frame ones; the method was immunoSEQ multiplex PCR. The sample carries about 190,000 clones, 60% to 80% recorded once. Worth noting for this clone: Antigen unknown.

Nominally healthy donors provided the samples, though records likely missed some immune exposures. The germline gives CDR1 PRHDT, CDR2 FYEKMQ (reference sequence). The CDR3 loop spans 16 amino acids. Germline trimming cut 5 bases from V and 6 bases from J; bases unmatched to any gene: 15. Study-level results: When a later analysis compared HLA-associated TCR beta chains with equally common others, the HLA-associated chains turned out to be more clonally expanded and to have lower generation probabilities. A prior analysis recorded that most TCR beta V segments were productive about 87% or about 30% of the time.

The genes are TRBV13 and TRBJ1-2, with 7 bases fitting TRBD1. The TCR originated in a woman between 18 and 29 years old in good health and CMV-seronegative. Sample: PBMCs. The CDR3 reads CASSEQGIVSGDGYTF. For the CDR3, the DNA is TGTGCCAGCAGCGAACAGGGGATAGTTTCCGGAGATGGCTACACCTTC.